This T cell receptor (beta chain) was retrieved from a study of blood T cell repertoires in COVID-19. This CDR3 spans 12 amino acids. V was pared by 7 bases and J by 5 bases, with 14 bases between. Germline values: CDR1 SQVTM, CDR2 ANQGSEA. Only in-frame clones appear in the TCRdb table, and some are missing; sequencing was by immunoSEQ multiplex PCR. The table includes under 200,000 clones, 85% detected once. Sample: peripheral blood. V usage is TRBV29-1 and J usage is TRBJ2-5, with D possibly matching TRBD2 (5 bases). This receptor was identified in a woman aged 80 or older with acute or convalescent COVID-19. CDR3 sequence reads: CSALAGPETQYF. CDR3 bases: TGCAGCGCCCTGGCGGGTCCTGAGACCCAGTACTTC.